The 28 T cell receptor beta chains presented below share a single source sample, sequenced in a study of CD8 T cells in Susac syndrome. Random hexamers were used to reverse transcribe an amount of roughly 0.5 to 1 ug RNA. One entry per CDR3 protein, called by TCRdb with MiXCR from the immunoSEQ multiplex PCR reads. The sample lists roughly 180,000 distinct CDR3 sequences; less than 95% were seen once. The sequencing sample was made of CD4+ T cells from PBMCs. Receptors were obtained from a human donor in good health.

The CDR3 nucleotides read TGCAGCATACCGACAGGGGGCGGTGGGGATACGCAGTATTTT. Amino acid sequence: CSIPTGGGGDTQYF. J is TRBJ2-3 and V is TRBV29-1, with 10 bases aligning to TRBD1. Per germline, CDR1 SQVTM and CDR2 ANQGSEA. This CDR3 has 14 residues. The V gene end was trimmed by 8 bases and the J gene end by 6 bases; junction bases not matched to a gene: 11.

The chain combines TRBV18 with TRBJ2-3; 7 bases agree with TRBD2. This CDR3 region has 15 residues. Germline V gene data show CDR1 as KGHSH and CDR2 as LQKENI. Trimming at V came to 8 bases and at J to 4 bases, leaving 12 bases not matched to a gene. The CDR3 sequence is CASQPSGTKADTQYF. CDR3 DNA: TGTGCCAGCCAACCCTCTGGGACTAAAGCAGATACGCAGTATTTT. The full variable domain, its missing parts supplied by reference TRBV18 and TRBJ2-3, is NAGVMQNPRHLVRRRGQEARLRCSPMKGHSHVYWYRQLPEEGLKFMVYLQKENIIDESGMPKERFSAEFPKEGPSILRIQQVVRGDSAAYFCASQPSGTKADTQYFGPGTRLTVL.

The DNA for the CDR3 is TGTGCCTGGAGCGGGGTGAACACCGGGGAGCTGTTTTTT. Translating it yields CAWSGVNTGELFF. The V gene is TRBV30, the J gene TRBJ2-2; D may be TRBD2 (5 bases). Germline V gene data show CDR1 as GTSNPN and CDR2 as SVGIG (reference sequence). The CDR3 is made up of 13 amino acids. V was shortened by 3 bases and J by 1 base, with 6 bases between the two germline ends.

The chain employs TRBV5-1 and TRBJ1-2; possibly TRBD1 for D (6 bases). Looked up from germline, CDR1 is SGHRS and CDR2 is YFSETQ. This CDR3 region has 13 residues. Trimming shortened V by 4 bases and J by 8 bases, and 15 bases separated the two germline ends. Here the CDR3 reads CASSPDGTYGYTF. The DNA of the CDR3 is TGCGCCAGCAGCCCTGACGGGACATACGGCTACACCTTC.

V usage is TRBV30 and J usage is TRBJ2-3; 10 positions agree with TRBD2. The V gene's germline CDR1 is GTSNPN and CDR2 SVGIG (reference sequence). V dropped 5 bases and J dropped 7; count of bases not matched to a gene: 6. The CDR3 sequence is 13 residues long. This CDR3 reads CAWEREGLNTQYF. The CDR3 DNA is TGTGCCTGGGAGCGGGAGGGCCTAAATACGCAGTATTTT.

The gene calls are TRBV11-2 and TRBJ2-1; 8 bases align to TRBD2. Unmatched junction bases numbered 9, after V lost 5 bases and J lost 9 bases. The CDR3 covers 14 residues. Germline loops: CDR1 SGHAT, CDR2 FQNNGV. The DNA for the CDR3 is TGTGCCAGCAGCGGGGGACTAGGGTCCGGTGAGCAGTTCTTC. Translation: CASSGGLGSGEQFF.

The CDR3 nucleotides are TGTGCCAGCAGCTTAGTTGCGCGGGAGGCCCAAGAGACCCAGTACTTC. It yields the protein CASSLVAREAQETQYF. The chain employs TRBV7-2 and TRBJ2-5, with 8 bases identical to TRBD2. V lost 1 base to trimming and J lost 1 base; unmatched junction nucleotides: 5. The CDR3 sequence is 16 residues long. Germline CDR1 is SGHTA and CDR2 is FQGNSA.

The CDR3 DNA reads TGCAGTGCTAGTGAGGTTGGCTACACCTTC. Amino acid sequence: CSASEVGYTF. This chain links TRBV20-1 with TRBJ1-2; D unclear. Germline V gene lookup returns CDR1 DFQATT and CDR2 SNEGSKA (reference sequence). V was pared by 3 bases and J by 7 bases, with 6 bases between. CDR3 length: 10 amino acids.

The count of this clonotype is one. The gene calls are TRBV19 and TRBJ2-1; the D is unclear. Trimming removed 3 bases from V and 10 bases from J, with 7 bases in between. The CDR3 spans 11 residues. CDR1 is LNHDA, CDR2 SQIVND, per germline (reference sequence). CDR3 sequence reads: CASSIRREQFF. The CDR3 nucleotides read TGTGCCAGTAGTATCAGGCGGGAGCAGTTCTTC.

This clonotype was counted only a few times. The V and J genes are TRBV20-1 and TRBJ2-2, with D uncertain. CDR3 length equals 12 residues. The V gene's germline CDR1 is DFQATT and CDR2 SNEGSKA (reference sequence). Trimming pared 3 bases from V and 3 bases from J, leaving 5 bases between. This chain's CDR3 is CSARGYTGELFF. CDR3 nucleotide sequence: TGCAGTGCTAGGGGCTACACCGGGGAGCTGTTTTTT.

This chain uses TRBV15 with TRBJ2-5; 8 bases line up with TRBD1. The CDR3 extends over 16 amino acids. The trim removed 0 bases at V and 5 bases at J, leaving 8 bases unmatched. From germline, CDR1 is LNHNV and CDR2 YYDKDF (reference sequence). The CDR3 coding sequence is TGTGCCACCAGCAGAGATCAGGGGGCTCTTGGGGAGACCCAGTACTTC. It codes for CATSRDQGALGETQYF.

The J gene is TRBJ2-3, the V gene TRBV29-1; 8 nucleotides line up with TRBD1. The junction had 4 bases not matched to a gene; V was cut back by 7 bases and J by 1 base. From germline, CDR1 is SQVTM and CDR2 ANQGSEA. The CDR3 has 13 residues. CDR3: CSATTGGTDTQYF. The CDR3 DNA is TGCAGCGCAACGACAGGGGGCACAGATACGCAGTATTTT.

The CDR3 loop is CARLKDTQYF. The CDR3 coding sequence is TGTGCCAGGTTAAAAGATACGCAGTATTTT. The V gene is TRBV27, the J gene TRBJ2-3; D ambiguous. This CDR3 is 10 amino acids long. V was cut by 9 bases and J by 5 bases, with 6 bases left in between. The V gene's germline CDR1 is MNHEY and CDR2 SMNVEV (reference sequence).

The J gene is TRBJ2-3, the V gene TRBV7-2, with 10 positions matching TRBD2. Per the germline V gene, CDR1 is SGHTA and CDR2 is FQGNSA. After removal of 1 base from V and 10 bases from J, the junction contained 8 bases not matched to a gene. The CDR3 sequence is 15 residues long. CDR3 in amino acids: CASSLEFSSGSPQYF. The CDR3 DNA sequence: TGTGCCAGCAGCTTAGAGTTCTCTAGCGGGAGTCCGCAGTATTTT.

This clonotype was seen only once. V gene TRBV29-1 combines with J gene TRBJ1-1; possibly TRBD1 for D (5 bases). The length of the CDR3 is 13 residues. The germline V gene has CDR1 SQVTM and CDR2 ANQGSEA. Written as DNA, the CDR3 is TGCGCCTACTCCGGGACTGTGGGAACTGAAGCTTTCTTT. It is translated as CAYSGTVGTEAFF.

This chain links TRBV7-2 with TRBJ2-7; TRBD2 aligns across 11 bases. In germline, CDR1 is SGHTA, CDR2 FQGNSA. Unmatched junction bases numbered 8, after V lost 7 bases and J lost 6 bases. There are 14 residues in the CDR3. The CDR3 DNA is TGTGCCAGCACCCAGACTAGCGGGACGGGCGAGCAGTACTTC. Protein product: CASTQTSGTGEQYF. Full variable domain (remainder filled in from reference TRBV7-2 and TRBJ2-7): GAGVSQSPSNKVTEKGKDVELRCDPISGHTALYWYRQSLGQGLEFLIYFQGNSAPDKSGLPSDRFSAERTGGSVSTLTIQRTQQEDSAVYLCASTQTSGTGEQYFGPGTRLTVT.

The chain joins TRBV27 to TRBJ1-1; D remains ambiguous. Trimming removed 4 bases at V and 6 bases at J, with 6 bases between. There are 11 residues in the CDR3. Germline CDR1 and CDR2: MNHEY and SMNVEV (reference sequence). The CDR3 spells CASSSASEAFF. The DNA for the CDR3 is TGTGCCAGCAGTTCGGCATCTGAAGCTTTCTTT.

The chain couples TRBV9 to TRBJ2-1; D ambiguous. The CDR3 is made up of 13 amino acids. Germline CDR1 is SGDLS and CDR2 is YYNGEE. V lost 0 bases to trimming and J lost 7 bases, with 8 bases between them. CDR3 coding DNA: TGTGCCAGCAGCGTAGGCTGGGTTAATGAGCAGTTCTTC. It encodes CASSVGWVNEQFF.

The chain combines TRBV27 with TRBJ2-2, with a possible D match to TRBD2 (6 bases). Trimming removed 4 bases at V and 2 bases at J, with 11 bases between. Germline V gene lookup returns CDR1 MNHEY and CDR2 SMNVEV (reference sequence). CDR3 length: 15 amino acids. The CDR3 DNA reads as TGTGCCAGCAGTTCCGGGACTTTTAACACCGGGGAGCTGTTTTTT. Amino acids: CASSSGTFNTGELFF.

The chain combines TRBV9 with TRBJ2-3, with 7 nucleotides matching TRBD2. J gave up 3 bases and V 3 bases, and 10 bases lay outside the gene matches. The CDR3 is 16 residues long. The germline CDR1 and CDR2 sequences are SGDLS and YYNGEE. The DNA for the CDR3 is TGTGCCAGCAGCGCTCGAGGGAGGGTCGGGACAGATACGCAGTATTTT. Translated: CASSARGRVGTDTQYF.

V is TRBV7-3 and J is TRBJ2-2, with 13 bases identical to TRBD2. Trimming removed 6 bases from V and 6 bases from J; junction bases left unmatched: 7. The CDR3 has 16 amino acids. CDR1 SGHTA and CDR2 FQGTGA come from the germline V gene. The CDR3 sequence is CASSYGLAGDSGELFF. In DNA, the CDR3 is TGTGCCAGCAGTTACGGACTAGCGGGAGACTCCGGGGAGCTGTTTTTT.

This clonotype was detected a few times. The genes are TRBV19 and TRBJ2-3; D gene uncertain. The CDR3 is 11 residues long. Looked up from germline, CDR1 is LNHDA and CDR2 is SQIVND (reference sequence). Trimming cost V 3 bases and J 6 bases, with 4 bases left between them. The CDR3 coding sequence is TGTGCCAGTAGTATCGCGGATACGCAGTATTTT. It codes for CASSIADTQYF.

The CDR3 loop is CASSYGKNIQYF. The CDR3 DNA is TGTGCCAGCAGTTACGGGAAAAACATTCAGTACTTC. The V gene is TRBV28, the J gene TRBJ2-4; D gene uncertain. Germline values: CDR1 MDHEN, CDR2 SYDVKM. This CDR3 has 12 residues. V was cut by 4 bases and J by 4 bases, with 5 bases left in between. Together with reference TRBV28 and TRBJ2-4, the CDR3 gives the full variable domain: DVKVTQSSRYLVKRTGEKVFLECVQDMDHENMFWYRQDPGLGLRLIYFSYDVKMKEKGDIPEGYSVSREKKERFSLILESASTNQTSMYLCASSYGKNIQYFGAGTRLSVL.

This clonotype was picked up one time. The CDR3 DNA follows: TGTGCCAGCAGCCCCGTTGAGGCCCCCCTAACGAATCCGCAGTATTTT. It yields the protein CASSPVEAPLTNPQYF. The chain links TRBV12-3 or TRBV12-4 to TRBJ2-3; D is unclear. The CDR3 is 16 residues long. The germline V and J ends were trimmed by 6 bases and 10 bases, with 26 bases remaining between them.

The chain employs TRBV18 and TRBJ2-5, with 10 bases matching TRBD2. The CDR3 has 16 amino acids. Germline CDR1 reads KGHSH; CDR2 reads LQKENI. Trimming at V came to 3 bases and at J to 4 bases, leaving 8 bases not matched to a gene. CDR3 nucleotides: TGTGCCAGCTCACCGCCTGGTATAGCGGGAGGAGAGACCCAGTACTTC. Translated, it gives CASSPPGIAGGETQYF.

The rearrangement joins TRBV20-1 to TRBJ2-7; D unclear. Germline V CDR1 and CDR2: DFQATT, SNEGSKA (reference sequence). This CDR3 is 11 amino acids long. Trimming took off 3 bases at V and 6 bases at J, with 9 bases between the two ends. CDR3 coding DNA: TGCAGTGCTAGCCCCGCTTCCGAGCAGTACTTC. Translation gives CSASPASEQYF.

This chain links TRBV29-1 with TRBJ1-1; TRBD1 agrees at 8 bases. The CDR3 totals 14 residues. Germline CDR1 SQVTM, CDR2 ANQGSEA. J lost 5 bases, V lost 6 bases, and 11 bases had no gene match. The CDR3 here is CSVNGQGLGTEAFF. The CDR3 DNA is TGCAGCGTGAACGGACAGGGTCTTGGAACTGAAGCTTTCTTT.

The chain carries TRBV9 and TRBJ2-1, with a possible D match to TRBD2 (6 bases). V was cut by 2 bases and J by 2 bases, with 8 bases left in between. The CDR3 length is 14 residues. The germline V gene has CDR1 SGDLS and CDR2 YYNGEE. CDR3: CASSVPGAYNEQFF. In nucleotides, the CDR3 is TGTGCCAGCAGCGTTCCGGGGGCCTACAATGAGCAGTTCTTC. Based on the CDR3 plus reference TRBV9 and TRBJ2-1, the full variable domain is DSGVTQTPKHLITATGQRVTLRCSPRSGDLSVYWYQQSLDQGLQFLIQYYNGEERAKGNILERFSAQQFPDLHSELNLSSLELGDSALYFCASSVPGAYNEQFFGPGTRLTVL.